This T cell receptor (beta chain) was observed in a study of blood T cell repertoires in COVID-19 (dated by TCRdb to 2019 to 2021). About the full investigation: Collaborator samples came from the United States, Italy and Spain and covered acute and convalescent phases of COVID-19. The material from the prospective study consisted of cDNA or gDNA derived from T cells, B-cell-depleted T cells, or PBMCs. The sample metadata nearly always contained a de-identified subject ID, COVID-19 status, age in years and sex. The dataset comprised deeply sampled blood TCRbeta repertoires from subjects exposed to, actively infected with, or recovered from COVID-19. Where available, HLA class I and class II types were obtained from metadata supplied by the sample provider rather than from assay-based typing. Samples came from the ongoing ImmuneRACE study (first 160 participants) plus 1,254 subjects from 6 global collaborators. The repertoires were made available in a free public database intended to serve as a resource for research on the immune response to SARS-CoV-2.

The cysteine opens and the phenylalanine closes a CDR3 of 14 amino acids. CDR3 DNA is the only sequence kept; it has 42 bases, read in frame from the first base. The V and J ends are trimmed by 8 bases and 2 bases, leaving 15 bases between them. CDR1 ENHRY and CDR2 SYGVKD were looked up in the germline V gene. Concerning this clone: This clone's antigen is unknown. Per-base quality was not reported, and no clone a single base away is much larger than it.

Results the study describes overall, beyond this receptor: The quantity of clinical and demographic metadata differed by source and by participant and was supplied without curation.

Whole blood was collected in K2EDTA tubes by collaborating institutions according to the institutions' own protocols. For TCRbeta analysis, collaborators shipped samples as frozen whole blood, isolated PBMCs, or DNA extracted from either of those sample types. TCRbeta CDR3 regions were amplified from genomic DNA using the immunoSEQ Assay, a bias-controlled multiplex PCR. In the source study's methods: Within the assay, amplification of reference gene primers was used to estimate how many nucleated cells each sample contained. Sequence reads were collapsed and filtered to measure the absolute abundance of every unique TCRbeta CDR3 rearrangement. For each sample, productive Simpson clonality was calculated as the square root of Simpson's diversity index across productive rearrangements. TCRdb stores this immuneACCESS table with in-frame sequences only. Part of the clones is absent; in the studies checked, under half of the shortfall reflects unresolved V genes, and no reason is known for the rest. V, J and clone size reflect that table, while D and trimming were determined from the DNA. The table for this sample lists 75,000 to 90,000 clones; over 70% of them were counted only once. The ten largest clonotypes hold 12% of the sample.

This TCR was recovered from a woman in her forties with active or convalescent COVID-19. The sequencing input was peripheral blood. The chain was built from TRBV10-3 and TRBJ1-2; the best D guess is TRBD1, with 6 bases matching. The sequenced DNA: TGTGCCATCGCCGATGGGGGCGTAAACTATGGCTACACCTTC. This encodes CAIADGGVNYGYTF.